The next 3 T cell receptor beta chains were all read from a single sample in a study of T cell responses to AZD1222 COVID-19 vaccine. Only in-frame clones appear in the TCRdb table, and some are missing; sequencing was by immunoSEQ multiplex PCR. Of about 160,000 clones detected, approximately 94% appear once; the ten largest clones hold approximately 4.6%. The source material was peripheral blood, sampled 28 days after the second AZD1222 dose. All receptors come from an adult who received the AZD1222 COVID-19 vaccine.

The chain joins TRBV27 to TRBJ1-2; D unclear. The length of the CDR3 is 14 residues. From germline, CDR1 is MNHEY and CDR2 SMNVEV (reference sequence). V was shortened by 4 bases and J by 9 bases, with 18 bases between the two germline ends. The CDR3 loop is CASSSTQARGSYTF. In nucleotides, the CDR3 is TGTGCCAGCAGTTCGACTCAGGCTCGGGGAAGCTACACCTTC.

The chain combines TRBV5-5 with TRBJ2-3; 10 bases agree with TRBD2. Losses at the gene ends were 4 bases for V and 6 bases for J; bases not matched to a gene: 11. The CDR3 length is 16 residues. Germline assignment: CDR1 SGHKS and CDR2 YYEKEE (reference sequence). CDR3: CASSRAGLASSDTQYF. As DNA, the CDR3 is TGTGCCAGCAGCCGCGCGGGACTAGCGAGTTCTGATACGCAGTATTTT.

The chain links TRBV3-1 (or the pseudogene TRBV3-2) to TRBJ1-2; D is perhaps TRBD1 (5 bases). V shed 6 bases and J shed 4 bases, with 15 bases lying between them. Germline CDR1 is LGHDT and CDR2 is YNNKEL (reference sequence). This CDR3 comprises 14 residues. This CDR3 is CASRARGVGYGYTF. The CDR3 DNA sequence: TGTGCCAGCAGGGCCCGGGGGGTTGGCTATGGCTACACCTTC.